The next 24 T cell receptor beta chains were all read from a single sample in a study of T cells in Graves' hyperthyroidism and ophthalmopathy. Amplified TCR beta CDR3 regions derived from RNA transcripts. The HTBI primer set served for first-round RT-PCR of the TCR CDR3. TCRdb ran MiXCR on the multiplex PCR reads and lists one entry per CDR3 protein. Here the sample spans under 400,000 distinct CDR3 sequences, roughly 15% being singletons. The specimen was blood. All receptors derive from a man aged 25-45 years with Graves' hyperthyroidism.

This rearrangement joins TRBV30 to TRBJ1-2; possible D gene TRBD1, 5 bases. The germline V gene has CDR1 GTSNPN and CDR2 SVGIG (reference sequence). Trimming shortened V by 2 bases and J by 10 bases, and 17 bases separated the two germline ends. The CDR3 runs to 13 residues. The CDR3 region is CAWSSRGVEDYTF. In DNA form, the CDR3 reads TGTGCCTGGAGTAGCCGAGGGGTGGAGGACTACACCTTC.

In this sample, this clonotype turned up many times. This chain links TRBV7-6 with TRBJ1-3; no clear D gene. This CDR3 has 13 residues. CDR1 and CDR2 from the germline V gene are SGHVS and FNYEAQ. Trimming took off 5 bases at V and 8 bases at J, with 13 bases between the two ends. The DNA of the CDR3 is TGTGCCAGCAGCCCCGGGGTAAAGGACACCATATATTTT. Protein product: CASSPGVKDTIYF. Full variable domain (remainder filled in from reference TRBV7-6 and TRBJ1-3): GAGVSQSPRYKVTKRGQDVALRCDPISGHVSLYWYRQALGQGPEFLTYFNYEAQQDKSGLPNDRFSAERPEGSISTLTIQRTEQRDSAMYRCASSPGVKDTIYFGEGSWLTVV.

The chain carries TRBV2 and TRBJ2-1; tentative D call: TRBD1 (5 bases). The CDR3 is 12 residues long. V lost 3 bases to trimming and J lost 9 bases, with 9 bases between them. CDR1 is SNHLY, CDR2 FYNNEI, per germline. The CDR3 region is CASSDHRGEQFF. The DNA for the CDR3 is TGTGCCAGCAGTGACCATAGGGGTGAGCAGTTCTTC.

This clonotype was picked up one time. This sequence joins TRBV20-1 and TRBJ2-3; 11 bases match TRBD2. The CDR3 length is 15 residues. V gave up 3 bases and J gave up 6 bases; unmatched junction bases: 8. Germline CDR1 reads DFQATT; CDR2 reads SNEGSKA (reference sequence). CDR3 bases: TGCAGTGCTAGTCTCCCACTAGCGGGAGCGGATACGCAGTATTTT. Residues: CSASLPLAGADTQYF.

The chain carries TRBV4-1 and TRBJ1-3, with TRBD1 identical over 10 bases. The CDR3 has 21 amino acids. Germline V gene data show CDR1 as MGHRA and CDR2 as YSYEKL. The junction had 22 bases not matched to a gene; V was cut back by 4 bases and J by 4 bases. The CDR3 sequence: CASSRLTGQGIRPALGNTIYF. The CDR3 region has the DNA TGCGCCAGCAGCCGCCTCACGGGACAGGGGATACGGCCAGCTCTCGGAAACACCATATATTTT.

This clonotype appeared many times. The V call is TRBV7-9, the J call TRBJ1-1; possibly TRBD1 for D (6 bases). The CDR3 has 16 residues. Germline CDR1 is SEHNR and CDR2 is FQNEAQ (reference sequence). V lost 5 bases to trimming and J lost 3 bases, with 19 bases between them. CDR3 nucleotides: TGTGCCAGCAGCCCGCGGGGGGCCGGACCCCACACTGAAGCTTTCTTT. It encodes CASSPRGAGPHTEAFF.

Concerning this clonotype: Possible read error: a much larger clone is one base away. The V and J genes are TRBV20-1 and TRBJ2-5; D call uncertain. CDR3 size: 13 residues. CDR1 is DFQATT, CDR2 SNEGSKA, per germline (reference sequence). This CDR3 is CSAREATKESQYF. The CDR3 region has the DNA TGCAGTGCTAGAGAGGCTACTAAAGAGAGCCAGTACTTC.

The chain carries TRBV27 and TRBJ1-1; tentative D call: TRBD1 (6 bases). Germline lookup yields CDR1 MNHEY and CDR2 SMNVEV (reference sequence). The CDR3 consists of 19 residues. V shed 6 bases and J shed 7 bases, with 33 bases lying between them. This chain's CDR3 is CASRPFTARQAEYLSEAFF. CDR3 DNA: TGTGCCAGCAGGCCATTTACTGCGAGACAGGCCGAGTACCTGAGTGAAGCTTTCTTT.

In its sample, this clonotype was seen many times. The chain is built from TRBV12-3 or TRBV12-4 and TRBJ2-5, with D perhaps being TRBD1 or TRBD2 (6 bases each). The germline V and J ends were trimmed by 7 bases and 4 bases, with 22 bases remaining between them. This CDR3 has 16 amino acids. CDR3 DNA sequence: TGTGCCAGCACCCCGGGGGCAGGTATAGGGCGAGAGACCCAGTACTTC. Its translation is CASTPGAGIGRETQYF.

This chain joins TRBV10-2 and TRBJ2-5; TRBD1 might be the D (6 bases). The CDR3 covers 11 residues. Trimming stripped 6 bases from V and 7 bases from J, with 9 bases between. Germline V lookup: CDR1 WSHSY, CDR2 SAAADI. The CDR3 loop is CASSARGTQYF. In DNA form, the CDR3 reads TGCGCCAGCAGCGCCAGGGGGACCCAGTACTTC.

This clonotype was seen at least ten times. The chain links TRBV18 to TRBJ2-2; possible D gene TRBD2, 5 bases. The CDR3 spans 15 residues. V lost 7 bases and J 0 bases, leaving 12 bases between the germline ends. In germline, CDR1 is KGHSH, CDR2 LQKENI. In DNA, the CDR3 is TGTGCCAGCTTGGGAAGCGGTTCGAACACCGGGGAGCTGTTTTTT. Protein product: CASLGSGSNTGELFF.

Many counts were recorded for this clonotype. The chain recombines TRBV19 with TRBJ2-3, with D perhaps matching TRBD2 (5 bases). V lost 3 bases and J lost 1, with 11 bases in between. Per germline, CDR1 LNHDA and CDR2 SQIVND (reference sequence). This CDR3 has 15 residues. The CDR3 spells CASSIRERGTDTQYF. The CDR3, as DNA: TGTGCCAGTAGTATCCGGGAAAGGGGCACAGATACGCAGTATTTT.

This clonotype was counted ten times or more. The rearrangement uses TRBV12-3 or TRBV12-4 and TRBJ2-3; D is undetermined. The V end was cut by 5 bases, the J end by 5 bases, with 11 bases between. This CDR3 is 13 amino acids long. The chain's CDR3 is CASSHGREDTQYF. The CDR3, as DNA: TGTGCCAGCAGTCATGGACGAGAAGATACGCAGTATTTT.

This rearrangement joins TRBV9 to TRBJ2-2; D gene uncertain. Germline V CDR1 and CDR2: SGDLS, YYNGEE. This CDR3 is 16 amino acids long. Trimming removed 0 bases at V and 8 bases at J, with 17 bases between. The CDR3 DNA reads as TGTGCCAGCAGCGTAGGTCCGGGCGACTGGGAAGGGGAGCTGTTTTTT. Translation: CASSVGPGDWEGELFF.

This clonotype was recorded a few times. The chain joins TRBV7-2 to TRBJ2-1; 13 nucleotides agree with TRBD2. There are 14 residues in the CDR3. V gave up 5 bases and J gave up 16 bases; unmatched junction bases: 11. The V gene's germline CDR1 is SGHTA and CDR2 FQGNSA. Here the CDR3 DNA reads TGTGCCAGCAGCCCTGGGACTAGCGGGACTCCTCACTTCTTC. It is translated as CASSPGTSGTPHFF.

This clonotype was recorded many times. The V call is TRBV20-1, the J call TRBJ1-5, with unresolved D. The CDR3 has 15 residues. Trimming cost V 3 bases and J 5 bases, with 17 bases left between them. Germline V CDR1 and CDR2: DFQATT, SNEGSKA (reference sequence). CDR3 in amino acids: CSASEFVTPHQPQHF. CDR3 in DNA: TGCAGTGCTAGTGAGTTTGTCACACCCCATCAGCCCCAGCATTTT.

There are many counts of this clonotype. The chain has TRBV24-1 and TRBJ2-1; 10 bases align to TRBD2. From germline, CDR1 is KGHDR and CDR2 SFDVKD. The CDR3 length is 16 residues. J was trimmed by 7 bases and V by 5 bases; bases with no gene match: 10. The chain's CDR3 is CATSASPSGSRNEQFF. Written as DNA, the CDR3 is TGTGCCACCAGTGCTTCACCTAGCGGGAGTAGGAATGAGCAGTTCTTC.

This clonotype was recorded many times. The chain links TRBV28 to TRBJ1-1; 9 nucleotides align to TRBD1. The CDR3 runs to 13 residues. J gave up 4 bases and V 4 bases, and 1 base lay outside the gene matches. Germline CDR1 and CDR2: MDHEN and SYDVKM. The CDR3 here is CASSSGQGTEAFF. For the CDR3, the DNA is TGTGCCAGCAGTTCGGGACAGGGCACTGAAGCTTTCTTT.

This clonotype was picked up many times. The rearrangement links TRBV2 to TRBJ1-3; no definite D call. Germline V gives CDR1 SNHLY, CDR2 FYNNEI. The V gene lost 2 bases and the J gene lost 2 bases, with 7 bases spanning the gap. The CDR3 covers 14 residues. CDR3: CASSEQITGNTIYF. Written as DNA, the CDR3 is TGTGCCAGCAGTGAACAGATTACTGGAAACACCATATATTTT.

This clonotype was observed many times. The chain recombines TRBV28 with TRBJ2-7; no clear D. V was trimmed by 5 bases and J by 1 base, leaving 9 bases between them. This CDR3 contains 13 residues. CDR1 is MDHEN and CDR2 is SYDVKM in the germline V gene. CDR3 in DNA: TGTGCCAGCAGTGGATTGGGATCCTACGAGCAGTACTTC. It specifies CASSGLGSYEQYF.

This clonotype was detected many times. The V call is TRBV6-1, the J call TRBJ2-1; the D is unclear. The CDR3 runs 11 residues. The germline V and J ends were trimmed by 9 bases and 6 bases, with 9 bases remaining between them. In germline, CDR1 is MNHNS, CDR2 SASEGT. The CDR3 nucleotides are TGTGCCAGTGCGTCCGGCAATGAGCAGTTCTTC. Amino acids: CASASGNEQFF.

In this sample, this clonotype turned up many times. This chain uses TRBV28 with TRBJ1-2, with D tentatively TRBD1 (5 bases). CDR3 length equals 13 residues. The germline gives CDR1 MDHEN, CDR2 SYDVKM. V dropped 4 bases and J dropped 7 bases, with 13 bases sitting between them. CDR3 sequence: CASSYAGLFGYTF. CDR3 nucleotides: TGTGCCAGCAGTTATGCGGGGCTCTTTGGCTACACCTTC.

In regard to this clonotype: A much larger clone differs from this one at a single base, so this may be a read error. The gene calls are TRBV27 and TRBJ1-5; D remains ambiguous. From germline, CDR1 is MNHEY and CDR2 SMNVEV (reference sequence). The CDR3 spans 18 residues. V was shortened by 5 bases and J by 5 bases, with 25 bases between the two germline ends. The CDR3 spells CASSPHHTGGVRDQPQHF. CDR3 DNA: TGTGCCAGCAGTCCTCATCATACGGGCGGCGTGCGGGATCAGCCCCAGCATTTT.

This clonotype has a count of ten or more. The chain carries TRBV28 and TRBJ1-6; TRBD1 matches at 8 bases. The CDR3 totals 15 residues. After removal of 7 bases from V and 10 bases from J, the junction contained 12 bases not matched to a gene. CDR1 and CDR2 from the germline V gene are MDHEN and SYDVKM. CDR3 amino acids: CASTTTGGGYSPLHF. For the CDR3, the DNA is TGTGCCAGCACCACAACAGGGGGAGGCTACTCACCCCTCCACTTT.